Listed below are T cell receptor beta chains from one sample, sequenced in a study of PD-L1 blockade in urothelial cancer. TCRdb keeps only in-frame clones here, not all; method: immunoSEQ multiplex PCR. The table includes approximately 38,000 clones, over 70% detected once. The source was PBMCs, collected around atezolizumab (anti-PD-L1) treatment. The receptors come from a man aged 60 to 75 with urothelial cancer. Both conserved end residues are part of each CDR3. Each record gives: J gene, D gene, V gene, clone size, CDR3 DNA, CDR3 protein. A D gene is named only where the DNA matches it firmly. Clone size is stated in some rows and not others, as once, few, many or a class when expanded.

>TRBJ2-5|TRBD2|TRBV28|NA
TGTGCCAGCAGAAGACTAGCACCAGAGACCCAGTACTTC
CASRRLAPETQYF
>TRBJ1-5|NA|TRBV7-6|NA
TGTGCCAGCAGCTTAGTAGCAGGGGCCGGCAATCAGCCCCAGCATTTT
CASSLVAGAGNQPQHF
>TRBJ2-3|NA|TRBV5-1|NA
TGCGCCAGCCGGGCCGGGGAACGTCGAGATACGCAGTATTTT
CASRAGERRDTQYF
>TRBJ1-4|NA|TRBV29-1|NA
TGCAGCGTGAGGCCGAGGGGGGGAGGGAATGAAAAACTGTTTTTT
CSVRPRGGGNEKLFF
>TRBJ2-2|TRBD2|TRBV4-1|NA
TGCGCCAGCAGCGTGGCTAGCGGGGGGGCCGCCGGGGAGCTGTTTTTT
CASSVASGGAAGELFF
>TRBJ2-7|NA|TRBV7-2|NA
TGTGCCAGCAGCTTGGATAGCGGATCGGGCGAGCAGTACTTC
CASSLDSGSGEQYF
>TRBJ1-4|TRBD1|TRBV7-9|NA
TGTGCCAGCAGCTTACCCACAGGGGGAGGGCTAAATGAAAAACTGTTTTTT
CASSLPTGGGLNEKLFF
>TRBJ1-3|NA|TRBV5-4|NA
TGTGCCAGCAGTCTTGGGGGGGTCTACTCTGGAAACACCATATATTTT
CASSLGGVYSGNTIYF
>TRBJ2-3|TRBD2|TRBV4-2|NA
TGTGCCAGCAGCCGAGCTAGCGGGGGACTCACAGATACGCAGTATTTT
CASSRASGGLTDTQYF
>TRBJ2-2|NA|TRBV7-9|NA
TGTGCCAGCATGGGACAATCGAACACCGGGGAGCTGTTTTTT
CASMGQSNTGELFF
>TRBJ2-5|TRBD1|TRBV7-9|NA
TGTGCCAGCAGCCCTCGAGGACAGGCCCAAGAGACCCAGTACTTC
CASSPRGQAQETQYF
>TRBJ2-2|TRBD1|TRBV5-1|NA
TGCGCCAGCAGCTTGGAAGGACAGGGAGGTGTGGCCGGGGAGCTGTTTTTT
CASSLEGQGGVAGELFF
>TRBJ2-6|NA|TRBV7-2|NA
TGTGCCACCGGCCAAGCCGGGGGTACGGGGGCCAACGTCCTGACTTTC
CATGQAGGTGANVLTF
>TRBJ2-2|NA|TRBV29-1|NA
TGCAGCGTTGGGGGGAGGGGGGCCGGGGAGCTGTTTTTT
CSVGGRGAGELFF
>TRBJ2-5|NA|TRBV19|NA
TGTGCCAGTAGTATACCGGGGGGCCGGGGGTCGAGGGACCAGTACTTC
CASSIPGGRGSRDQYF
>TRBJ2-7|NA|TRBV7-2|NA
TGTGCCAGCAGCTTAGGGCCGTCCGAGCAGTACTTC
CASSLGPSEQYF
>TRBJ2-3|TRBD2|TRBV9|NA
TGTGCCAGCAGCGTAGGTGCTAGCGGGCGCACAGATACGCAGTATTTT
CASSVGASGRTDTQYF
>TRBJ2-1|TRBD1|TRBV19|NA
TGTGCCAGTAGTATTGGGACAGGGATTACCTACAATGAGCAGTTCTTC
CASSIGTGITYNEQFF
>TRBJ2-7|NA|TRBV13|NA
TGTGCCAGCAGCTTAAGCTCTTTGGGGGCCGGCTACGAGCAGTACTTC
CASSLSSLGAGYEQYF
>TRBJ1-6|NA|TRBV10-2|NA
TGCGCCAGCACTCTTGTACCCCCCGGAGTTCGGGTCGGGACTTCCTATAATTCACCCCTCCACTTT
CASTLVPPGVRVGTSYNSPLHF
>TRBJ2-3|TRBD2|TRBV5-1|once
TGCGCCAGCAGCCTAGAGGGACTAGCGGTTACAGATACGCAGTATTTT
CASSLEGLAVTDTQYF
>TRBJ2-3|TRBD1|TRBV9|NA
TGTGCCAGCAGCGTGGAGGGACAGGGCACAGATACGCAGTATTTT
CASSVEGQGTDTQYF
>TRBJ2-5|TRBD1|TRBV6-5|NA
TGTGCCAGCAGCTGGGGACAGCAAGAGACCCAGTACTTC
CASSWGQQETQYF
>TRBJ2-3|TRBD2|TRBV7-2|NA
TGTGCCAGCAGCTTGAACGCGGGGGGCACAGATACGCAGTATTTT
CASSLNAGGTDTQYF
>TRBJ1-5|TRBD1|TRBV30|NA
TGTGCCTGTCAAGGACAGGGCGGTCAGCCCCAGCATTTT
CACQGQGGQPQHF
>TRBJ1-5|TRBD1|TRBV19|NA
TGTGCCAGTAGTGCCGTCACAGGGGCGGGCAATCAGCCCCAGCATTTT
CASSAVTGAGNQPQHF
>TRBJ1-3|NA|TRBV9|NA
TGTGCCAGCAGCGTAGCTTTGGGCAGCTCTGGAAACACCATATATTTT
CASSVALGSSGNTIYF
>TRBJ2-3|TRBD2|TRBV2|NA
TGTGCCAGCAGTTCCCCCTTACTAGCGGGGAGTAGGGGAGATACGCAGTATTTT
CASSSPLLAGSRGDTQYF
>TRBJ2-1|TRBD2|TRBV28|NA
TGTGCCAGCAGTCGGACTAGCGGGAGCTCCTACAATGAGCAGTTCTTC
CASSRTSGSSYNEQFF
>TRBJ1-5|NA|TRBV2|NA
TGTGCCAGCAGGGGAGGGGGGAGGCATCAGCCCCAGCATTTT
CASRGGGRHQPQHF
>TRBJ2-5|NA|TRBV19|NA
TGTGCCAGTAGTCCCGGGAGACCCGCGGAGACCCAGTACTTC
CASSPGRPAETQYF
>TRBJ2-5|TRBD1|TRBV6-4|NA
TGTGCCAGCAGTGACTCGGGACAGATCCAAGAGACCCAGTACTTC
CASSDSGQIQETQYF
>TRBJ1-5|TRBD1|TRBV7-2|NA
TGTGCCAGCAGCTTCAGGACAGGGGGAGACCAGCCCCAGCATTTT
CASSFRTGGDQPQHF
>TRBJ2-7|NA|TRBV27|NA
TGTGCCAGCAGTCCCCGTCGGGGCGGGGACTACGAGCAGTACTTC
CASSPRRGGDYEQYF
>TRBJ1-4|TRBD1|TRBV18|NA
TGTGCCAGCTCACGGGCAGGGGGGAATGAAAAACTGTTTTTT
CASSRAGGNEKLFF
>TRBJ2-3|NA|TRBV28|NA
TGTGCCAGCAGTGCCCCTAGCGAACTCACAGATACGCAGTATTTT
CASSAPSELTDTQYF
>TRBJ1-1|TRBD1|TRBV18|NA
TGTGCCAGCTCAACAGGGGGCTTAACTGAAGCTTTCTTT
CASSTGGLTEAFF
>TRBJ2-7|NA|TRBV28|NA
TGTGCCAGCAGTTCCCGTACCGGGACAAGGGGTGACGAGCAGTACTTC
CASSSRTGTRGDEQYF
>TRBJ2-2|NA|TRBV6-1|NA
TGTGCCAGCAGTACTGGTTTGGCCGGGGAGCTGTTTTTT
CASSTGLAGELFF
>TRBJ1-5|NA|TRBV7-2|NA
TGTGCCAGCAGCTTAGGCAGGGGACGGCAGCCCCAGCATTTT
CASSLGRGRQPQHF
>TRBJ2-2|NA|TRBV11-3|NA
TGTGCCAGCAGCTTGGGGCGGACCGGGGAGCTGTTTTTT
CASSLGRTGELFF
>TRBJ2-5|TRBD2|TRBV6-5|NA
TGTGCCAGCAGGTTAGCGGGTGGTGTCCAAGAGACCCAGTACTTC
CASRLAGGVQETQYF
>TRBJ2-1|TRBD2|TRBV27|NA
TGTGCCAGCAGTCAATACGGACTAGCGGGAGGAAACCGTTACAATGAGCAGTTCTTC
CASSQYGLAGGNRYNEQFF
>TRBJ2-1|NA|TRBV28|NA
TGTGCCAGCCGTAATGTAGAGGATGAGCAGTTCTTC
CASRNVEDEQFF
>TRBJ2-1|NA|TRBV19|NA
TGTGCCAGTAGTGGTCAGTCCCATTACAATGAGCAGTTCTTC
CASSGQSHYNEQFF
>TRBJ1-5|NA|TRBV4-1|NA
TGCGCCAGCAGCCAAGATCAGGAAGGGTACGGGGGTCAGCCCCAGCATTTT
CASSQDQEGYGGQPQHF
>TRBJ2-7|TRBD1|TRBV7-2|NA
TGTGCCAGCAGAGCGACCGCGACAGGGGGATTTATACACGAGCAGTACTTC
CASRATATGGFIHEQYF
>TRBJ1-1|NA|TRBV7-2|NA
TGTGCCAGCAGCTTAGAAGGGGCCCCCCTCACTGAAGCTTTCTTT
CASSLEGAPLTEAFF
>TRBJ2-7|NA|TRBV19|NA
TGTGCCAGTAGTATTGGTTACAGGAATCTCTACGAGCAGTACTTC
CASSIGYRNLYEQYF
>TRBJ2-3|TRBD1|TRBV18|NA
TGTGCCAGCTCACGCGACAGGGGGATAGATACGCAGTATTTT
CASSRDRGIDTQYF
>TRBJ2-3|TRBD2|TRBV4-2|NA
TGTGCCAGCGGACCAGCGGGGGGGACAGATACGCAGTATTTT
CASGPAGGTDTQYF
>TRBJ1-1|TRBD1|TRBV6-5|NA
TGTGCCAGCAGTTGGACAGGGAGAGGGAACACTGAAGCTTTCTTT
CASSWTGRGNTEAFF
>TRBJ2-3|TRBD2|TRBV7-9|NA
TGTGCCAGCAGCCGCGGTGCTAGCGGGGGGACTAGCACAGATACGCAGTATTTT
CASSRGASGGTSTDTQYF
>TRBJ2-7|NA|TRBV21-1|NA
TGTGCCAGCAGCAATTGGACAGGGCTAGTAGGGGCCTACGAGCAGTACTTC
CASSNWTGLVGAYEQYF
>TRBJ2-3|TRBD2|TRBV30|NA
TGTGCCTGGACCAGCGGGGTCACAGATACGCAGTATTTT
CAWTSGVTDTQYF